The 27 T cell receptor beta chains listed next were all sequenced from one sample in a study of molecular identifiers for immune sequencing clone quantification. TCRdb fed the PCR reads into MiXCR, producing one record per CDR3 protein. The table lists 400,000 to 600,000 distinct CDR3 sequences, about 21% of them singletons. The sequencing sample was made of naive CD8+ T cells from blood, with Jurkat cell RNA spiked in. This sample's subset: FACS-sorted CD8+CD4-CCR7+CD45RA+ naive T cells. The receptors were sampled from a human donor in good health. Some libraries in this study had Jurkat cell RNA spiked in.

This clonotype was seen at least ten times. CDR3 residues: CASSGDFNTEAFF. The CDR3 coding sequence is TGCGCCAGCAGTGGGGACTTTAACACTGAAGCTTTCTTT. The chain links TRBV5-1 to TRBJ1-1, with a possible D match to TRBD1 (5 bases). V lost 5 bases and J lost 2, with 10 bases in between. This CDR3 has 13 amino acids. Germline V gene data show CDR1 as SGHRS and CDR2 as YFSETQ.

The sample holds one count of this clonotype. Because the CDR3 is missing its conserved closing phenylalanine or tryptophan, this is likely a read error. The gene calls are TRBV6-2 or TRBV6-3 and TRBJ1-6; D unresolved. V dropped 1 base and J dropped 3 bases, with 13 bases sitting between them. Germline lookup yields CDR1 MNHEY and CDR2 SVGEGT. This CDR3 has 17 residues. The CDR3 DNA is TGTGCCAGCAGTTACTATGCGGATACTGACTATAATTCACCCCTCCACCTT. This encodes CASSYYADTDYNSPLHL.

CDR3 sequence reads: CAWSVDGGRTYEQYF. The CDR3, as DNA: TGTGCCTGGAGTGTAGATGGGGGCCGGACCTACGAGCAGTACTTC. This chain joins TRBV30 and TRBJ2-7; D may be TRBD1 (6 bases). The V gene lost 0 bases and the J gene lost 2 bases, with 14 bases spanning the gap. Germline CDR1 is GTSNPN and CDR2 is SVGIG (reference sequence). CDR3 length: 15 residues.

This clonotype was seen a few times. Its ends do not fully match the called genes, so a read error is possible. The chain carries TRBV5-6 and TRBJ2-5; 7 bases are shared with TRBD1. The CDR3 runs 14 residues. The germline V gene has CDR1 SGHDT and CDR2 YYEEEE. The CDR3 DNA reads TGTGCCAGCAGCTTGAGGGGGACAGTAGAGCCCCAGTACTTC. It encodes CASSLRGTVEPQYF. The full variable domain, completed using reference TRBV5-6 and TRBJ2-5, is DAGVTQSPTHLIKTRGQQVTLRCSPKSGHDTVSWYQQALGQGPQFIFQYYEEEERQRGNFPDRFSGHQFPNYSSELNVNALLLGDSALYLCASSLRGTVEPQYFGPGTRLLVL.

The chain employs TRBV20-1 and TRBJ2-7, with TRBD2 matching 9 bases. Germline V lookup: CDR1 DFQATT, CDR2 SNEGSKA (reference sequence). This CDR3 has 12 residues. Losses at the gene ends were 1 base for V and 7 bases for J; bases not matched to a gene: 2. This chain's CDR3 is CSARGSGREQYF. The CDR3 DNA follows: TGCAGTGCTAGAGGAAGCGGGAGGGAGCAGTACTTC.

The chain links TRBV4-3 to TRBJ2-1; 9 nucleotides match TRBD2. V lost 3 bases and J lost 0; bases outside the gene matches: 9. Germline CDR1 LGHNA, CDR2 YSLEER. The length of the CDR3 is 18 residues. The CDR3 reads CASSQGIAGDYSYNEQFF. The DNA for the CDR3 is TGCGCCAGCAGCCAGGGTATAGCGGGGGACTACTCCTACAATGAGCAGTTCTTC.

In the case of this clonotype: A read error may be the cause here, since a much bigger clone is one base away. The chain combines TRBV4-2 with TRBJ1-1; D is unresolved. Germline CDR1 is LGHNA and CDR2 is YNFKEQ. CDR3 length equals 16 residues. The DNA of the CDR3 is TGTGCCAGCAGCCAAAAGGCAGCCTCTATGAACACTGAAGCTTCCTTT. Translated: CASSQKAASMNTEASF.

This clonotype was detected a few times. This sequence joins TRBV3-1 and TRBJ1-2, with a possible D match to TRBD1 (5 bases). The CDR3 sequence is 14 residues long. In germline, CDR1 is LGHDT, CDR2 YNNKEL (reference sequence). Trimming shortened V by 0 bases and J by 4 bases, and 9 bases separated the two germline ends. CDR3 protein: CASSQDREVYGYTF. The CDR3 bases are TGTGCCAGCAGCCAAGACAGGGAGGTCTATGGCTACACCTTC. Looking up the rest from reference TRBV3-1 and TRBJ1-2 gives the full variable domain: DTAVSQTPKYLVTQMGNDKSIKCEQNLGHDTMYWYKQDSKKFLKIMFSYNNKELIINETVPNRFSPKSPDKAHLNLHINSLELGDSAVYFCASSQDREVYGYTFGSGTRLTVV.

For this clonotype: Without the conserved terminal phenylalanine or tryptophan, this CDR3 likely stems from a read error. V usage is TRBV7-9 and J usage is TRBJ2-1; TRBD2 aligns across 7 bases. The CDR3 has 12 amino acids. Germline CDR1 and CDR2: SEHNR and FQNEAQ (reference sequence). The V segment lost 6 bases and the J segment 8 bases; nucleotides outside the gene matches: 4. The CDR3 nucleotides read TGTGCCAGCAGAACTAGCGCAGATGAGCAGTTCCTC. This codes for CASRTSADEQFL.

This clonotype occurred a few times. The V gene is TRBV28, the J gene TRBJ2-7; 7 nucleotides align to TRBD1. CDR1 is MDHEN, CDR2 SYDVKM, per germline. This CDR3 region has 14 residues. Trimming at V came to 8 bases and at J to 2 bases, leaving 9 bases not matched to a gene. The CDR3 is CASRQWTGTYEQYF. In nucleotides, the CDR3 is TGTGCCAGCCGCCAATGGACAGGCACCTACGAGCAGTACTTC.

On this clonotype: A much larger clone differs from this one at a single base, so this may be a read error. The chain has TRBV15 and TRBJ2-1; D possibly matches TRBD1 or TRBD2 (5 bases each). Germline-derived CDR1 and CDR2 are LNHNV and YYDKDF (reference sequence). The CDR3 runs 13 residues. The V and J ends lost 5 bases and 9 bases respectively, with 14 bases between them. The CDR3 nucleotides are TGTGCCACCAGCGAGGCGGCAGGGAGTGAGCAGTTCTTC. Protein sequence: CATSEAAGSEQFF.

This clonotype was seen many times. As DNA, the CDR3 is TGTGCCGTGCCGGGACTAGGGTACAATGAGCAGTTCTTC. Translating it yields CAVPGLGYNEQFF. J is TRBJ2-1 and V is TRBV15; TRBD2 aligns across 8 bases. This CDR3 has 13 residues. CDR1 LNHNV and CDR2 YYDKDF come from the germline V gene (reference sequence). J lost 4 bases, V lost 11 bases, and 7 bases had no gene match. The full variable domain, its missing parts supplied by reference TRBV15 and TRBJ2-1, is DAMVIQNPRYQVTQFGKPVTLSCSQTLNHNVMYWYQQKSSQAPKLLFHYYDKDFNNEADTPDNFQSRRPNTSFCFLDIRSPGLGDTAMYLCAVPGLGYNEQFFGPGTRLTVL.

The CDR3: CSATKTSYYEQYF. The CDR3 bases are TGCAGTGCTACAAAAACTAGCTACTACGAGCAGTACTTC. The genes are TRBV20-1 and TRBJ2-7, with D possibly being TRBD2 (6 bases). The germline V and J ends were trimmed by 4 bases and 3 bases, with 13 bases remaining between them. CDR3 length equals 13 residues. The germline V gene encodes CDR1 DFQATT and CDR2 SNEGSKA (reference sequence).

This clonotype was seen a handful of times. J is TRBJ2-1 and V is TRBV27; D is possibly TRBD2 (6 bases). Germline V lookup: CDR1 MNHEY, CDR2 SMNVEV (reference sequence). The CDR3 spans 13 residues. Trimming took off 3 bases at V and 8 bases at J, with 11 bases between the two ends. The CDR3 DNA is TGTGCCAGCAGTTTGGGACTGAAGTATGAGCAGTTCTTC. Translating it yields CASSLGLKYEQFF.

The V and J genes are TRBV4-3 and TRBJ2-2; TRBD2 might be the D (5 bases). V lost 0 bases and J lost 4, with 6 bases in between. The CDR3 sequence is 14 residues long. In germline, CDR1 is LGHNA, CDR2 YSLEER. The CDR3 here is CASSQDGSTGELFF. The CDR3 DNA reads as TGCGCCAGCAGCCAAGATGGGAGCACCGGGGAGCTGTTTTTT.

The chain carries TRBV11-2 and TRBJ2-3; D possibly corresponds to TRBD2 (6 bases). CDR3 length: 15 residues. Trimming took 6 bases from V and 0 from J, leaving 13 bases between them. In germline, CDR1 is SGHAT, CDR2 FQNNGV. CDR3 bases: TGTGCCAGCAGGGGGGAGGCACTCAGCACAGATACGCAGTATTTT. This translates into CASRGEALSTDTQYF.

The sample holds a few counts of this clonotype. The chain combines TRBV20-1 with TRBJ1-1, with a possible D match to TRBD1 (6 bases). Trimming left V 1 base short and J 4 bases short, with 16 bases between. This CDR3 contains 15 residues. Germline V gives CDR1 DFQATT, CDR2 SNEGSKA (reference sequence). The CDR3 spells CSARVPDRSGTEAFF. In DNA, the CDR3 is TGCAGTGCTAGAGTACCTGACAGGTCGGGCACTGAAGCTTTCTTT.

This clonotype occurred once. J is TRBJ2-1 and V is TRBV13; 8 nucleotides align to TRBD1. The CDR3 covers 14 residues. Trimming removed 5 bases from V and 8 bases from J; junction bases left unmatched: 8. Germline CDR1 and CDR2: PRHDT and FYEKMQ (reference sequence). CDR3 DNA: TGTGCCAGCAGCCTGGGACAGGCTACCGATGAGCAGTTCTTC. It translates to CASSLGQATDEQFF.

V is TRBV20-1 and J is TRBJ2-7; 7 positions match TRBD2. The CDR3 has 16 residues. J lost 2 bases, V lost 0 bases, and 10 bases had no gene match. Germline V gene lookup returns CDR1 DFQATT and CDR2 SNEGSKA (reference sequence). In nucleotides, the CDR3 is TGCAGTGCTAGAGAAGAAGGGGCGGGAGCAACCTACGAGCAGTACTTC. Residues: CSAREEGAGATYEQYF.

This clonotype was counted many times. The chain combines TRBV4-3 with TRBJ1-5, with D perhaps matching TRBD1 (6 bases). This CDR3 is 14 amino acids long. The germline gives CDR1 LGHNA, CDR2 YSLEER. The germline V and J ends were trimmed by 1 base and 4 bases, with 8 bases remaining between them. Here the CDR3 reads CASSQGTANQPQHF. CDR3 nucleotides: TGCGCCAGCAGCCAAGGGACAGCAAATCAGCCCCAGCATTTT.

The sample holds many counts of this clonotype. The chain couples TRBV19 to TRBJ1-2; D gene unclear. V was pared by 3 bases and J by 4 bases, with 9 bases between. The CDR3 is 13 amino acids. Germline assignment: CDR1 LNHDA and CDR2 SQIVND (reference sequence). This CDR3 is CASSMGSGYGYTF. The CDR3 bases are TGTGCCAGTAGTATGGGAAGTGGCTATGGCTACACCTTC.

This clonotype was detected a few times. The chain has TRBV6-2 or TRBV6-3 and TRBJ2-5, with 11 bases aligning to TRBD1. CDR1 and CDR2 (germline): MNHEY, SVGEGT. The CDR3 is made up of 15 amino acids. V lost 1 base, J lost 4 bases, and 2 bases stayed unmatched. In nucleotides, the CDR3 is TGTGCCAGCAGTTACTGGGACAGGGGGGGAGAGACCCAGTACTTC. Residues: CASSYWDRGGETQYF.

About this clonotype itself: The CDR3 does not close with the conserved phenylalanine or tryptophan, likely indicating a read error. As DNA, the CDR3 is TGTGCCAGCAGTGCCCCAGGAGGCGATGAGCAGTTCCTC. This codes for CASSAPGGDEQFL. The J gene is TRBJ2-1, the V gene TRBV7-2; tentative D call: TRBD2 (5 bases). This CDR3 comprises 13 residues. From germline, CDR1 is SGHTA and CDR2 FQGNSA. V lost 6 bases, J lost 8 bases, and 14 bases lay in between.

The CDR3, as DNA: TGTGCCAGTAGTAAGATGGATTCAGATACGCAGTATTTT. Amino acid sequence: CASSKMDSDTQYF. V gene TRBV19 combines with J gene TRBJ2-3; no firm D call. This CDR3 is 13 amino acids long. V was clipped by 4 bases and J by 4 bases, with 9 bases between them. Germline CDR1 and CDR2: LNHDA and SQIVND (reference sequence).

This clonotype was counted a few times. The CDR3 nucleotides are TGTGCCAGTAGTATATCGTCCGGGCAGTACATGAACACTGAAGCTTTCTTT. It is translated as CASSISSGQYMNTEAFF. The rearrangement uses TRBV19 and TRBJ1-1; D remains unclear. From germline, CDR1 is LNHDA and CDR2 SQIVND (reference sequence). Trimming removed 2 bases at V and 0 bases at J, with 16 bases between. CDR3 size: 17 residues.

Many counts were recorded for this clonotype. This rearrangement joins TRBV7-6 to TRBJ2-7; 15 bases map to TRBD2. Germline trimming cut 4 bases from V and 4 bases from J; bases unmatched to any gene: 2. Germline-derived CDR1 and CDR2 are SGHVS and FNYEAQ. This CDR3 spans 15 amino acids. The CDR3 nucleotides are TGTGCCAGCAGCTGGGGACTAGCGGGAGGTTACGAGCAGTACTTC. It yields the protein CASSWGLAGGYEQYF.

This clonotype was picked up many times. The chain employs TRBV25-1 and TRBJ2-7, with D tentatively TRBD1 (6 bases). Germline loops: CDR1 MGHDK, CDR2 SYGVNS. This CDR3 is built from 16 residues. Trimming stripped 5 bases from V and 4 bases from J, with 21 bases between. The CDR3 sequence: CASSKTGPSDLYEQYF. The CDR3 region has the DNA TGTGCCAGCAGTAAAACAGGGCCCTCCGACCTGTACGAGCAGTACTTC.